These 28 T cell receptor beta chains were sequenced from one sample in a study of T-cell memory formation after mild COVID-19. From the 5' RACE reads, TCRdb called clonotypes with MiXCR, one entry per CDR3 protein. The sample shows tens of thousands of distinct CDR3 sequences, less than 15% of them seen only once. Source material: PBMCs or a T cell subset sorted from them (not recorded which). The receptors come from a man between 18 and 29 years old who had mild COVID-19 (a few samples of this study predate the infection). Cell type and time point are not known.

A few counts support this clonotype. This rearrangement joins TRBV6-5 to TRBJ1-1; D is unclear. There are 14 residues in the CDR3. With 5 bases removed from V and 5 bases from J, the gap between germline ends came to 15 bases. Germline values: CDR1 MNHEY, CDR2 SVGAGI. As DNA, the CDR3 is TGTGCCAGCAGTGTCCGAGGGCCGGGGACTGAAGCTTTCTTT. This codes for CASSVRGPGTEAFF.

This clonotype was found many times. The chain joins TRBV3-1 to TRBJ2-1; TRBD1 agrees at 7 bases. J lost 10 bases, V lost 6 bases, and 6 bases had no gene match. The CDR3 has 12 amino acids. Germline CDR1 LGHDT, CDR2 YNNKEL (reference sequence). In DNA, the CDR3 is TGTGCCAGCAGTTTCGACAGGGTCGAGCAGTTCTTC. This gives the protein CASSFDRVEQFF.

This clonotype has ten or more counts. CDR3 nucleotide sequence: TGTGCCAGCAGTTACTCGACTAGCACAGATACGCAGTATTTT. Its protein product is CASSYSTSTDTQYF. The chain carries TRBV6-2 or TRBV6-3 and TRBJ2-3; D not certain. The V gene lost 0 bases and the J gene lost 0 bases, with 4 bases spanning the gap. CDR1 is MNHEY, CDR2 SVGEGT, per germline. This CDR3 comprises 14 residues.

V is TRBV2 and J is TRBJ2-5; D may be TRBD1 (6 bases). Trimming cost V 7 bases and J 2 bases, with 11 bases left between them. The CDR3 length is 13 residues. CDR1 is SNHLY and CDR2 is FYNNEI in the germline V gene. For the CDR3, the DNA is TGTGCCAGCAACCGACAGGAACAAGAGACCCAGTACTTC. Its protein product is CASNRQEQETQYF.

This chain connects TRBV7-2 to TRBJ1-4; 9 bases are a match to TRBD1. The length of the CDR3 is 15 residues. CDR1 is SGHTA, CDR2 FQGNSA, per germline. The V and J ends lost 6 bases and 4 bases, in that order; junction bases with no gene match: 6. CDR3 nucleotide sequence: TGTGCCAGCAGGAAGACAGGGGGAATTAATGAAAAACTGTTTTTT. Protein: CASRKTGGINEKLFF.

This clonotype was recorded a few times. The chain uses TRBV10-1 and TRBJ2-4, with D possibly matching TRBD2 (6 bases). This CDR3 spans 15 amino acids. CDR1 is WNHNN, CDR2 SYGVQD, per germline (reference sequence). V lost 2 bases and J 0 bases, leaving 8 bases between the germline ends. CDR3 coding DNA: TGCGCCAGCAGTGAGGGGGGGTTAGCCAAAAACATTCAGTACTTC. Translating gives CASSEGGLAKNIQYF.

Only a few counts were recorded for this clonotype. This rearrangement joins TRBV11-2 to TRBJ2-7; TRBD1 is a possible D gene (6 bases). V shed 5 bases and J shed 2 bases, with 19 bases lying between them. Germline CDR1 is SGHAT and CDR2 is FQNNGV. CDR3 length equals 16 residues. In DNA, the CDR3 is TGTGCCAGCAGCCCACTAAGAGGGGGTAGGGCCTACGAGCAGTACGTC. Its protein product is CASSPLRGGRAYEQYV.

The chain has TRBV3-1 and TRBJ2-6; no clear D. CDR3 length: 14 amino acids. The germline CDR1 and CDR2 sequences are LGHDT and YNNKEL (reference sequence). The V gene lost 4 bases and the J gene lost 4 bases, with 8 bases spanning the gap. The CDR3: CASSPEVGANVLTF. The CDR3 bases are TGTGCCAGCAGCCCAGAGGTGGGGGCCAACGTCCTGACTTTC.

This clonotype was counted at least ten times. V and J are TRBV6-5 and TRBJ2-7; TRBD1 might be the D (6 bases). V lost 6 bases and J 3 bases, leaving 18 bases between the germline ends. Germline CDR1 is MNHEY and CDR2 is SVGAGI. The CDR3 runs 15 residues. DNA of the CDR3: TGTGCCAGCAGGAACAACAGGGAGCGTTTCTACGAGCAGTACTTC. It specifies CASRNNRERFYEQYF.

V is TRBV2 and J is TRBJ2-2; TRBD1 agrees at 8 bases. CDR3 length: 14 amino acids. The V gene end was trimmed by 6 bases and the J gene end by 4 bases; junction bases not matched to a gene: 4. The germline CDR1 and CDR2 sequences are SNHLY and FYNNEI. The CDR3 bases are TGTGCCAGCAGGACAGGGGCGGCCACCGGGGAGCTGTTTTTT. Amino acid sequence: CASRTGAATGELFF.

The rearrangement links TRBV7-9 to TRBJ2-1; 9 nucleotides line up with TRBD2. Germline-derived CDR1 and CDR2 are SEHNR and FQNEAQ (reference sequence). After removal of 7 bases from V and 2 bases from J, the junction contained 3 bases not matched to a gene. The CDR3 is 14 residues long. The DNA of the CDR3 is TGTGCCAGCAATAGCGGGGGCACCTACAATGAGCAGTTCTTC. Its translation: CASNSGGTYNEQFF. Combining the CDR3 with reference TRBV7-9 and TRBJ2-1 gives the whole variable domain DTGVSQNPRHKITKRGQNVTFRCDPISEHNRLYWYRQTLGQGPEFLTYFQNEAQLEKSRLLSDRFSAERPKGSFSTLEIQRTEQGDSAMYLCASNSGGTYNEQFFGPGTRLTVL.

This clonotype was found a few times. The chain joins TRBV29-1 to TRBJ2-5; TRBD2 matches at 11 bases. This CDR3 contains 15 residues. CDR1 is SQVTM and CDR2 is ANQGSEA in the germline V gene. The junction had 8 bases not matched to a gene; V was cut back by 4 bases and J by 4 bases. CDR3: CSVVGLAGGRETQYF. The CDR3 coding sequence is TGCAGCGTTGTTGGGCTAGCGGGGGGAAGAGAGACCCAGTACTTC.

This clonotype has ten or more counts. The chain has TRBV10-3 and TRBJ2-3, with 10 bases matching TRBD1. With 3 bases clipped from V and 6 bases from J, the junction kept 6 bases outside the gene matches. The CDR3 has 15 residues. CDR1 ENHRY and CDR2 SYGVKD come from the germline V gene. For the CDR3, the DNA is TGTGCCATCAGTGATCGGACAGGGGGGTGGGATACGCAGTATTTT. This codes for CAISDRTGGWDTQYF.

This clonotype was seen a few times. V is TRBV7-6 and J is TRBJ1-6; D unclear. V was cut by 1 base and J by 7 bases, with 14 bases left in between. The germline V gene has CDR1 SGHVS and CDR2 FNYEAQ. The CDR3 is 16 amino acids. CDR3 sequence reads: CASSLVVPGWNSPLHF. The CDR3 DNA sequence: TGTGCCAGCAGCTTAGTCGTCCCGGGATGGAATTCACCCCTCCACTTT.

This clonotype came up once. In nucleotides, the CDR3 is TGCGCCAGCAGCCAAGATCTTAGCAATCAGCCCCAGCATTTT. It specifies CASSQDLSNQPQHF. J is TRBJ1-5 and V is TRBV4-3, with D uncertain. Trimming removed 0 bases from V and 0 bases from J, with 3 bases in between. CDR1 is LGHNA and CDR2 is YSLEER in the germline V gene. The CDR3 runs 14 residues.

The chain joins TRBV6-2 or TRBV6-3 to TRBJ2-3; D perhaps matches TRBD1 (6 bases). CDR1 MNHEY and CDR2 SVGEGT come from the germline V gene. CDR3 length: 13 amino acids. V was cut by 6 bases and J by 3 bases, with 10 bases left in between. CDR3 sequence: CASRAQGTDTQYF. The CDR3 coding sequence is TGTGCCAGCAGGGCCCAGGGGACAGATACGCAGTATTTT.

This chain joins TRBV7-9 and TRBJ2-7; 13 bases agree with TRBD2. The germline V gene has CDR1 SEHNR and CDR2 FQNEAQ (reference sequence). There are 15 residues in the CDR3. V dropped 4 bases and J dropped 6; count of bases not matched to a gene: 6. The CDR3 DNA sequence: TGTGCCAGCAGCTCCACTAGCGGGGGGGATCTCGAGCAGTACGTC. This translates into CASSSTSGGDLEQYV.

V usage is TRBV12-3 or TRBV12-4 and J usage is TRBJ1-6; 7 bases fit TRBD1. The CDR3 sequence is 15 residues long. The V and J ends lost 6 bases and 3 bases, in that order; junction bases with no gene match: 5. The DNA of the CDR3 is TGTGCCAGCAGCCCCGGGACAGTCTATAATTCACCCCTCCACTTT. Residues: CASSPGTVYNSPLHF.

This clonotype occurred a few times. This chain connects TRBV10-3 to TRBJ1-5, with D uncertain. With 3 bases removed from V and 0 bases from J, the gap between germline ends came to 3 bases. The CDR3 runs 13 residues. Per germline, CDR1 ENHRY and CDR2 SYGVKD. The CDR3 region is CAISDYSNQPQHF. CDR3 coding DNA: TGTGCCATCAGTGATTATAGCAATCAGCCCCAGCATTTT.

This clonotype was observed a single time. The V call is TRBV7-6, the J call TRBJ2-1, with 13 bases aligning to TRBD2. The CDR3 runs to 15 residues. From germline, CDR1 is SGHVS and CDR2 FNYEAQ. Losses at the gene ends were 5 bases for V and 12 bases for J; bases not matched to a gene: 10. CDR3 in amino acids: CASSRTTSGRLGQFF. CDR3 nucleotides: TGTGCCAGCAGCCGAACGACTAGCGGGAGGCTGGGGCAGTTCTTC.

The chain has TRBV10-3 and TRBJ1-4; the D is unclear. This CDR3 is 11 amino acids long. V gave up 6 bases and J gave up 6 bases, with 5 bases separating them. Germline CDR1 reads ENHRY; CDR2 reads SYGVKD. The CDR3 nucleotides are TGTGCCATCAGCGAGGATGAAAAACTGTTTTTT. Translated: CAISEDEKLFF.

CDR3 DNA sequence: TGTGCCAGCAGTTACGGGTACGGGGGCCAAGAGACCCAGTACTTC. Encoded protein: CASSYGYGGQETQYF. The J gene is TRBJ2-5, the V gene TRBV6-5, with a tentative D call TRBD2 (6 bases). V lost 2 bases and J lost 1, with 11 bases in between. Per germline, CDR1 MNHEY and CDR2 SVGAGI. The CDR3 loop spans 15 amino acids.

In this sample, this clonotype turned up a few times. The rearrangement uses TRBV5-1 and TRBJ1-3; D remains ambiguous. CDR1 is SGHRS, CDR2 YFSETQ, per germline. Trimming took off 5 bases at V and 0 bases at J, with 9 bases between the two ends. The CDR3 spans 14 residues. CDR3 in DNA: TGCGCCAGCAGTTCGACATTCTCTGGAAACACCATATATTTT. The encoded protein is CASSSTFSGNTIYF.

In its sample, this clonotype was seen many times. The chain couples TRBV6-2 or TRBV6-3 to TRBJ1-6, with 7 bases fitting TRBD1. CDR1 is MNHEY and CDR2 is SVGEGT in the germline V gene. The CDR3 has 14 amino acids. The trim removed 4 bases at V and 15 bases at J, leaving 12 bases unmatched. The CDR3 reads CASSSESWDRSLHF. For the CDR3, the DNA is TGTGCCAGCAGTTCCGAGTCCTGGGACAGAAGCCTCCACTTT.

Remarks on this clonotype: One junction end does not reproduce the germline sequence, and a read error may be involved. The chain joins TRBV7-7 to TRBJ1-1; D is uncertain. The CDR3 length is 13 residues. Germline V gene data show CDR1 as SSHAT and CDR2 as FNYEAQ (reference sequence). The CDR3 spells CASSETPNTEAFF. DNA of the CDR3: TGTGCTAGCAGCGAGACACCGAACACTGAAGCTTTCTTT. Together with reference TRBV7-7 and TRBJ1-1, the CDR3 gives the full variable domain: GAGVSQSPRYKVTKRGQDVTLRCDPISSHATLYWYQQALGQGPEFLTYFNYEAQPDKSGLPSDRFSAERPEGSISTLTIQRTEQRDSAMYRCASSETPNTEAFFGQGTRLTVV.

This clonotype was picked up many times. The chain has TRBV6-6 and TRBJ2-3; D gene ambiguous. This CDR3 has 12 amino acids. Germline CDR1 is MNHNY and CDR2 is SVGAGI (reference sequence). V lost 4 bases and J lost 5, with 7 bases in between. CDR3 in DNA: TGTGCCAGCAGTTTAGTGGTAGATACGCAGTATTTT. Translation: CASSLVVDTQYF.

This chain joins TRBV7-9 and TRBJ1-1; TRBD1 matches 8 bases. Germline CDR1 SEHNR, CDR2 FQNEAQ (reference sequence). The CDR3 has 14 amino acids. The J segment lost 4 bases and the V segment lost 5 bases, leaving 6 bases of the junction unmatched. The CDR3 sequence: CASSIQGAGTEAFF. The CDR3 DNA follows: TGTGCCAGCAGCATCCAGGGGGCGGGCACTGAAGCTTTCTTT.

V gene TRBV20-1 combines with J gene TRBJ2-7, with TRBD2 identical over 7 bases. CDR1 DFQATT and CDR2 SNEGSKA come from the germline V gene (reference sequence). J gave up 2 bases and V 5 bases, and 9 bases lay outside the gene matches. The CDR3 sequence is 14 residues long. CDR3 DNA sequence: TGCAGTGCTCTAGGTGGGGGGGATGCCTACGAGCAGTACGTC. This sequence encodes CSALGGGDAYEQYV.